The source of this TCR beta chain is a study of T-cell memory formation after mild COVID-19. TCRdb processed the 5' RACE reads anew with MiXCR; each CDR3 protein has one entry. The table has about 240,000 distinct CDR3 sequences, approximately 9% seen once. Looked up from germline, CDR1 is LNHNV and CDR2 is YYDKDF (reference sequence). Trimming removed 1 base from V and 5 bases from J, with 12 bases in between. The CDR3 runs to 16 residues. This receptor was identified in a man younger than 35 who had mild COVID-19 (a few samples of this study predate the infection). Cell type and time point are not known. Sequencing used PBMCs or a T cell subset sorted from them (not recorded which). V is TRBV15 and J is TRBJ1-6, with D hard to call. CDR3 bases: TGTGCCACCAGCAGAGCTCCGAGACGGGATAATTCACCCCTCCACTTT. Amino acid sequence: CATSRAPRRDNSPLHF. The entire variable domain, with the rest obtained from reference TRBV15 and TRBJ1-6, is as follows: DAMVIQNPRYQVTQFGKPVTLSCSQTLNHNVMYWYQQKSSQAPKLLFHYYDKDFNNEADTPDNFQSRRPNTSFCFLDIRSPGLGDTAMYLCATSRAPRRDNSPLHFGNGTRLTVT.